This T cell receptor (beta chain) emerged from a study of CD8 T cells in ankylosing spondylitis. TCRdb reprocessed the 5' RACE reads with MiXCR, giving one entry per CDR3 protein. The table includes around 300,000 distinct CDR3 sequences, roughly 14% detected once. Study-wide findings and caveats: Within ankylosing spondylitis blood, a TCR beta motif made up of seven to nine highly homologous variants appeared to be characteristic. CD8+ disease-linked clones were present at relatively low frequencies in blood.

There are many counts of this clonotype. Its target is unknown. V was cut by 7 bases and J by 2 bases, with 4 bases left in between. This CDR3 region has 11 residues. Germline CDR1 and CDR2: KGHDR and SFDVKD. What was sequenced was blood, either unsorted or a sorted T cell fraction (not recorded which). This sequence originates from a male donor with ankylosing spondylitis or in good health (not recorded which). The chain employs TRBV24-1 and TRBJ1-2; D not resolved. The CDR3 sequence: CATRQNYGYTF. CDR3 bases: TGTGCCACCAGGCAGAACTATGGCTACACCTTC.